The rows below give T cell receptor beta chains drawn from one sample of a study of T cells after yellow fever vaccination. TCRdb re-called the 5' RACE reads through MiXCR, storing one row per CDR3 protein. The sample holds hundreds of thousands of distinct CDR3 sequences, about 13% seen once. The specimen comprised PBMCs, sampled on the day of the yellow fever booster vaccination. The receptors shown here come from a young man who received the YFV17D yellow fever vaccine. Each CDR3 is given without its conserved first and last residue.

len	v_gene	j_gene	CDR3aa
13	TRBV12-3/TRBV12-4	TRBJ2-7	ASSFLGGFSYEQY
12	TRBV12-3/TRBV12-4	TRBJ2-7	ASSNREGPNEQY
10	TRBV5-1	TRBJ1-2	ASSLETEGYT
10	TRBV30	TRBJ2-5	AWGRSQETQY
13	TRBV18	TRBJ1-5	ASSPIFDQDQPQH
13	TRBV10-3	TRBJ2-3	AIRTSGSDTDTQY
13	TRBV4-3	TRBJ2-7	ASSHRGEQVGKQY
12	TRBV19	TRBJ1-1	ASKGRLENTEAF
14	TRBV6-1	TRBJ2-3	ASSPLAGEVTDTQY
13	TRBV25-1	TRBJ2-3	ASSEYKGQSDTQY
13	TRBV27	TRBJ2-3	ASSLSPMAGDTQY
12	TRBV25-1	TRBJ1-6	ASSEGRQYSPLH
12	TRBV6-2/TRBV6-3	TRBJ2-5	ASSGGTADGAQY
11	TRBV4-3	TRBJ2-3	ASSQDGPDTQY
15	TRBV29-1	TRBJ2-4	SVVWLAGVVTKNIQY
10	TRBV20-1	TRBJ2-7	SARTNFYEQY